One sample yielded the 30 T cell receptor beta chains listed below, sequenced in a study of cytomegalovirus exposure and HLA in healthy donors. The PCR made use of 60 Vbeta and 13 Jbeta primers. Method: immunoSEQ multiplex PCR; TCRdb's copy keeps in-frame clones and lacks some. The repertoire table contains approximately 45,000 clones. Sequencing was performed on PBMCs. All receptors come from a male donor in good health and CMV-seronegative.

V usage is TRBV29-1 and J usage is TRBJ2-1; 7 positions match TRBD1. Germline lookup yields CDR1 SQVTM and CDR2 ANQGSEA. The CDR3 contains 13 residues. Unmatched junction bases numbered 5, after V lost 4 bases and J lost 5 bases. The CDR3 DNA sequence: TGCAGCGTTGGAAGGGGGCAGGACAATGAGCAGTTCTTC. Translated: CSVGRGQDNEQFF.

The chain is built from TRBV5-1 and TRBJ1-1; the D is unclear. Trimming removed 3 bases at V and 1 base at J, with 10 bases between. The CDR3 consists of 14 residues. Germline CDR1 reads SGHRS; CDR2 reads YFSETQ. The CDR3 reads CASSSSGGNTEAFF. CDR3 DNA sequence: TGCGCCAGCAGCTCCTCGGGTGGGAACACTGAAGCTTTCTTT. Full variable domain (missing parts from reference TRBV5-1 and TRBJ1-1): KAGVTQTPRYLIKTRGQQVTLSCSPISGHRSVSWYQQTPGQGLQFLFEYFSETQRNKGNFPGRFSGRQFSNSRSEMNVSTLELGDSALYLCASSSSGGNTEAFFGQGTRLTVV.

CDR3 amino acids: CASSQEPTGELFF. DNA of the CDR3: TGTGCCAGCAGCCAAGAGCCCACCGGGGAGCTGTTTTTT. The chain combines TRBV7-7 with TRBJ2-2; D is ambiguous. The germline CDR1 and CDR2 sequences are SSHAT and FNYEAQ (reference sequence). The CDR3 runs to 13 residues. V was pared by 5 bases and J by 4 bases, with 8 bases between. Full variable domain (rest looked up from reference TRBV7-7 and TRBJ2-2): GAGVSQSPRYKVTKRGQDVTLRCDPISSHATLYWYQQALGQGPEFLTYFNYEAQPDKSGLPSDRFSAERPEGSISTLTIQRTEQRDSAMYRCASSQEPTGELFFGEGSRLTVL.

The rearrangement uses TRBV28 and TRBJ2-2; the D gene is possibly TRBD1 (6 bases). The CDR3 is 14 residues long. The germline V gene has CDR1 MDHEN and CDR2 SYDVKM. Trimming pared 10 bases from V and 7 bases from J, leaving 19 bases between. The CDR3 reads CANQKNQGSGELFF. In DNA form, the CDR3 reads TGTGCCAATCAAAAAAATCAGGGGAGCGGGGAGCTGTTTTTT.

V is TRBV19 and J is TRBJ2-3, with a possible D match to TRBD1 (5 bases). Germline loops: CDR1 LNHDA, CDR2 SQIVND (reference sequence). The CDR3 has 16 residues. V lost 9 bases and J 6 bases, leaving 25 bases between the germline ends. CDR3 sequence (DNA): TGTGCCAGCGGCCCGGGCCCAAGAGCAGGGTCTGATACGCAGTATTTT. Encoded protein: CASGPGPRAGSDTQYF.

The J gene is TRBJ2-7, the V gene TRBV30; TRBD1 matches 10 bases. CDR3 length equals 15 residues. J was trimmed by 2 bases and V by 4 bases; bases with no gene match: 8. Germline V CDR1 and CDR2: GTSNPN, SVGIG (reference sequence). The CDR3 loop reads CAWTADRGGAYEQYF. The CDR3 DNA reads as TGTGCCTGGACTGCGGACAGGGGGGGCGCCTACGAGCAGTACTTC.

The chain joins TRBV11-2 to TRBJ1-1, with D perhaps matching TRBD1 (5 bases). CDR3 length equals 14 residues. Trimming took 5 bases from V and 4 from J, leaving 14 bases between them. Germline V gene data show CDR1 as SGHAT and CDR2 as FQNNGV. This CDR3 reads CASSMGTLGTEAFF. DNA for the CDR3: TGTGCCAGCAGCATGGGGACTCTTGGCACTGAAGCTTTCTTT.

As to this clone: The sample carries other DNA sequences with the same CDR3. V gene TRBV19 combines with J gene TRBJ1-2; 8 bases agree with TRBD1. The trim removed 9 bases at V and 9 bases at J, leaving 9 bases unmatched. The CDR3 runs 12 residues. Germline CDR1 is LNHDA and CDR2 is SQIVND (reference sequence). In nucleotides, the CDR3 is TGTGCCAGCAGCGGACAGGGAGGAAGCTACACCTTC. Translating gives CASSGQGGSYTF.

The CDR3 coding sequence is TGCGCCAGCAGCCCCCCCGGACAGGTCTATGAGCAGTTCTTC. It codes for CASSPPGQVYEQFF. J is TRBJ2-1 and V is TRBV5-1, with 7 bases aligning to TRBD1. The V gene's germline CDR1 is SGHRS and CDR2 YFSETQ. The CDR3 has 14 amino acids. Trimming removed 4 bases from V and 8 bases from J; junction bases left unmatched: 9.

The chain carries TRBV27 and TRBJ2-1; TRBD2 matches 8 bases. This CDR3 has 14 residues. Germline assignment: CDR1 MNHEY and CDR2 SMNVEV (reference sequence). V gave up 8 bases and J gave up 6 bases; unmatched junction bases: 9. The CDR3 sequence is CASPPGLGCNEQFF. Here the CDR3 DNA reads TGTGCCAGCCCGCCGGGACTAGGCTGCAATGAGCAGTTCTTC.

Regarding this clone: As the CDR3 is not closed by the conserved phenylalanine or tryptophan, this likely results from a read error. Because the CDR3's place on the DNA is in doubt, the DNA is left out and the CDR3 is given as listed by TCRdb. CDR3 sequence: CASSQARGG. V gene TRBV4-1 combines with J gene TRBJ1-5. The CDR3 extends over 9 residues, inclusive of both ends. CDR1 and CDR2 (germline): MGHRA, YSYEKL.

This chain joins TRBV7-9 and TRBJ2-2; the D gene is possibly TRBD1 (5 bases). This CDR3 spans 15 amino acids. Germline V gives CDR1 SEHNR, CDR2 FQNEAQ (reference sequence). V was cut by 5 bases and J by 0 bases, with 10 bases left in between. CDR3 DNA: TGTGCCAGCAGCGATGGACATACGAACACCGGGGAGCTGTTTTTT. It specifies CASSDGHTNTGELFF.

By frequency, this clone is medium-sized. The CDR3 spells CASSQDLLAGGPAEQYF. DNA of the CDR3: TGTGCCAGCAGCCAAGATCTTCTAGCGGGAGGGCCCGCCGAGCAGTACTTC. The V and J genes are TRBV4-2 and TRBJ2-7, with 12 bases matching TRBD2. Germline CDR1 and CDR2: LGHNA and YNFKEQ. There are 17 residues in the CDR3. V gave up 0 bases and J gave up 6 bases; unmatched junction bases: 9.

The chain links TRBV18 to TRBJ1-1; D remains unclear. The V end was cut by 2 bases, the J end by 10 bases, with 14 bases between. The CDR3 is 13 amino acids. Germline CDR1 KGHSH, CDR2 LQKENI. In DNA form, the CDR3 reads TGTGCCAGCTCACCAGTGATCTGGGAGGCAGCTTTCTTT. Amino acids: CASSPVIWEAAFF. Full variable domain (missing parts from reference TRBV18 and TRBJ1-1): NAGVMQNPRHLVRRRGQEARLRCSPMKGHSHVYWYRQLPEEGLKFMVYLQKENIIDESGMPKERFSAEFPKEGPSILRIQQVVRGDSAAYFCASSPVIWEAAFFGQGTRLTVV.

The gene calls are TRBV13 and TRBJ2-7, with a tentative D call TRBD1 (6 bases). The CDR3 spans 14 residues. Trimming shortened V by 2 bases and J by 1 base, and 9 bases separated the two germline ends. From germline, CDR1 is PRHDT and CDR2 FYEKMQ (reference sequence). The CDR3 loop is CASSLFQGSYEQYF. The CDR3 bases are TGTGCCAGCAGCTTATTTCAGGGGTCCTACGAGCAGTACTTC.

This sequence joins TRBV2 and TRBJ1-5; D might be TRBD1 (5 bases). Trimming cost V 0 bases and J 5 bases, with 8 bases left between them. The germline V gene encodes CDR1 SNHLY and CDR2 FYNNEI. This CDR3 region has 14 residues. This chain's CDR3 is CASSEARGDQPQHF. The CDR3 coding sequence is TGTGCCAGCAGTGAAGCCCGGGGGGATCAGCCCCAGCATTTT.

CDR3: CASSHGTEPNQPQHF. CDR3 coding DNA: TGTGCCAGCAGCCACGGGACAGAACCTAATCAGCCCCAGCATTTT. V usage is TRBV4-2 and J usage is TRBJ1-5, with 7 bases fitting TRBD1. J lost 4 bases, V lost 3 bases, and 6 bases had no gene match. CDR3 length: 15 residues. CDR1 and CDR2 (germline): LGHNA, YNFKEQ.

In the case of this clone: At the DNA level, this CDR3 is encoded by other sequences in the same sample as well. This chain joins TRBV7-9 and TRBJ1-4; 9 bases match TRBD1. The germline V gene encodes CDR1 SEHNR and CDR2 FQNEAQ (reference sequence). The CDR3 length is 14 residues. With 2 bases clipped from V and 6 bases from J, the junction kept 1 base outside the gene matches. CDR3 nucleotides: TGTGCCAGCAGCTTACGACAGGGGGATGAAAAACTGTTTTTT. This encodes CASSLRQGDEKLFF. Combining the CDR3 with reference TRBV7-9 and TRBJ1-4 gives the whole variable domain DTGVSQNPRHKITKRGQNVTFRCDPISEHNRLYWYRQTLGQGPEFLTYFQNEAQLEKSRLLSDRFSAERPKGSFSTLEIQRTEQGDSAMYLCASSLRQGDEKLFFGSGTQLSVL.

V is TRBV18 and J is TRBJ2-5; TRBD2 agrees at 12 bases. The junction had 3 bases not matched to a gene; V was cut back by 0 bases and J by 4 bases. This CDR3 comprises 16 residues. Germline lookup yields CDR1 KGHSH and CDR2 LQKENI. Here the CDR3 reads CASSPPRTSGTETQYF. DNA of the CDR3: TGTGCCAGCTCACCACCGCGGACTAGCGGGACAGAGACCCAGTACTTC.

The chain carries TRBV5-1 and TRBJ2-3; 11 bases are shared with TRBD2. V dropped 0 bases and J dropped 6; count of bases not matched to a gene: 6. Germline loops: CDR1 SGHRS, CDR2 YFSETQ. The CDR3 sequence is 16 residues long. CDR3 sequence: CASSLGLAGGRDTQYF. For the CDR3, the DNA is TGCGCCAGCAGCTTGGGCCTAGCGGGAGGCCGGGATACGCAGTATTTT. The full variable domain, in which reference TRBV5-1 and TRBJ2-3 provide the parts outside the CDR3, is KAGVTQTPRYLIKTRGQQVTLSCSPISGHRSVSWYQQTPGQGLQFLFEYFSETQRNKGNFPGRFSGRQFSNSRSEMNVSTLELGDSALYLCASSLGLAGGRDTQYFGPGTRLTVL.

In DNA form, the CDR3 reads TGTGCCAGCAGTTCGGACAGAATCACAGATACGCAGTATTTT. It translates to CASSSDRITDTQYF. The V call is TRBV27, the J call TRBJ2-3; D may be TRBD1 (6 bases). The CDR3 extends over 14 amino acids. Trimming cost V 4 bases and J 2 bases, with 10 bases left between them. Per the germline V gene, CDR1 is MNHEY and CDR2 is SMNVEV (reference sequence).

The genes are TRBV28 and TRBJ1-1, with a tentative D call TRBD1 (5 bases). Looked up from germline, CDR1 is MDHEN and CDR2 is SYDVKM. This CDR3 contains 13 residues. V dropped 6 bases and J dropped 1 base, with 9 bases sitting between them. The DNA of the CDR3 is TGTGCCAGCAGCCTGACAGAGAACACTGAAGCTTTCTTT. Its translation is CASSLTENTEAFF.

This chain joins TRBV2 and TRBJ2-1; D unresolved. Germline V lookup: CDR1 SNHLY, CDR2 FYNNEI. CDR3 length equals 16 residues. V dropped 1 base and J dropped 2 bases, with 12 bases sitting between them. This chain's CDR3 is CASSEEVSSPYNEQFF. CDR3 coding DNA: TGTGCCAGCAGTGAAGAGGTTAGTAGCCCCTACAATGAGCAGTTCTTC.

DNA of the CDR3: TGTGCCAGCAGACTTACAGGGTCTAACTACGAGCAGTACTTC. It specifies CASRLTGSNYEQYF. The rearrangement links TRBV28 to TRBJ2-7; D is perhaps TRBD1 (6 bases). CDR1 and CDR2 (germline): MDHEN, SYDVKM. The CDR3 has 14 residues. Trimming stripped 6 bases from V and 3 bases from J, with 15 bases between.

This chain joins TRBV12-5 and TRBJ1-5; maybe TRBD1 (6 bases). The CDR3 totals 16 residues. V lost 8 bases and J 3 bases, leaving 20 bases between the germline ends. Looked up from germline, CDR1 is LGHNT and CDR2 is FRNRAP. CDR3 nucleotide sequence: TGTGCTAGTACCAACGCACAGGGATCTTTCAATCAGCCCCAGCATTTT. This sequence encodes CASTNAQGSFNQPQHF.

By frequency, this clone is medium-sized. The rearrangement uses TRBV9 and TRBJ2-7; D is ambiguous. V shed 4 bases and J shed 6 bases, with 14 bases lying between them. Germline assignment: CDR1 SGDLS and CDR2 YYNGEE. CDR3 length: 13 amino acids. The CDR3 region has the DNA TGTGCCAGCAGCCTAAAGGAGAAATCCGAGCAGTACTTC. Its protein is CASSLKEKSEQYF.

The chain links TRBV4-1 to TRBJ2-7; 8 positions agree with TRBD2. The germline gives CDR1 MGHRA, CDR2 YSYEKL. The CDR3 runs 16 residues. V was pared by 1 base and J by 3 bases, with 8 bases of the junction left unmatched. In DNA, the CDR3 is TGCGCCAGCAGCCAAGTAACCGGGACTAGGTACTACGAGCAGTACTTC. This gives the protein CASSQVTGTRYYEQYF.

The rearrangement joins TRBV4-1 to TRBJ1-6; D perhaps matches TRBD1 (6 bases). There are 14 residues in the CDR3. The ends were cut back, 2 bases at V and 9 bases at J, with 11 bases in the middle. CDR1 MGHRA and CDR2 YSYEKL come from the germline V gene. The CDR3 DNA reads as TGCGCCAGCAGCCAAATGACAGGATTTTCACCCCTCCACTTT. Translated: CASSQMTGFSPLHF.

This rearrangement joins TRBV18 to TRBJ1-5, with a tentative D call TRBD1 (6 bases). The CDR3 sequence is 15 residues long. Germline V CDR1 and CDR2: KGHSH, LQKENI. Trimming pared 2 bases from V and 9 bases from J, leaving 17 bases between. The DNA of the CDR3 is TGTGCCAGCTCACCAAATCCCGCAGGGGCGCTGCCCCAGCATTTT. It specifies CASSPNPAGALPQHF.

CDR3 nucleotides: TGTGCCAGTAGTACCAGACCGACTCGGGTGAACACTGAAGCTTTCTTT. Translating it yields CASSTRPTRVNTEAFF. The chain uses TRBV19 and TRBJ1-1; D is uncertain. Germline loops: CDR1 LNHDA, CDR2 SQIVND (reference sequence). V shed 4 bases and J shed 0 bases, with 15 bases lying between them. This CDR3 comprises 16 residues.